This is a list of T cell receptor beta chains from one sample in a study of cytomegalovirus exposure and HLA in healthy donors. The assay was immunoSEQ multiplex PCR, and TCRdb's table has in-frame clones only and misses some. This table holds roughly 130,000 clones, 75% to 85% found once. The sequencing sample was made of PBMCs. The receptors were sampled from a male donor in good health and CMV-seronegative. Both conserved end residues are part of each CDR3. D genes are given only for firm matches. Size is stated for part of the rows, as once, few or many counts, or as a class when the clone is expanded.

v_gene,j_gene,len,abundance,d_gene,CDR3aa,CDR3nt
TRBV5-4,TRBJ1-6,16,-,-,CASSSSGTLNNSPLHF,TGTGCCAGCAGCTCCTCAGGGACTTTAAATAATTCACCCCTCCACTTT
TRBV6-4,TRBJ2-2,15,-,TRBD1,CASSDGQANTGELFF,TGTGCCAGCAGTGACGGACAGGCTAACACCGGGGAGCTGTTTTTT
TRBV5-1,TRBJ2-7,14,-,TRBD1,CASSFGTASYEQYF,TGCGCCAGCAGCTTCGGGACAGCCTCCTACGAGCAGTACTTC
TRBV9,TRBJ2-1,14,-,TRBD2,CASSVLAGGIEQFF,TGTGCCAGCAGCGTACTAGCGGGGGGTATTGAGCAGTTCTTC
TRBV10-1,TRBJ2-7,13,-,TRBD2,CASGPGLAGGQYF,TGCGCCAGCGGGCCGGGACTAGCGGGGGGACAGTACTTC
TRBV15,TRBJ1-1,16,-,-,CATSRELRDNHFRAFF,TGTGCCACCAGCAGAGAATTGAGGGACAATCATTTTCGGGCTTTCTTT
TRBV4-1,TRBJ2-3,17,-,TRBD2,CASSQESGGARTDTQYF,TGCGCCAGCAGCCAAGAGTCCGGGGGGGCGAGGACAGATACGCAGTATTTT
TRBV19,TRBJ2-7,13,once,TRBD1,CASSVTGGREQYF,TGTGCCAGTAGTGTCACAGGGGGCCGGGAGCAGTACTTC
TRBV9,TRBJ2-1,15,-,TRBD2,CASSVTSGGHNEQFF,TGTGCCAGCAGCGTAACTAGCGGAGGCCACAATGAGCAGTTCTTC
TRBV2,TRBJ2-6,15,once,-,CASSFLGSGANGLTF,TGTGCCAGCAGTTTTCTAGGCTCTGGGGCCAACGGCCTGACTTTC
TRBV6-1,TRBJ2-2,16,-,TRBD2,CASSGTSGSVTGELFF,TGTGCCAGCAGTGGCACTAGCGGGAGTGTCACCGGGGAGCTGTTTTTT
TRBV9,TRBJ2-7,17,-,-,CASSAHSGQRISYEQYF,TGTGCCAGCAGCGCCCACTCCGGACAGCGGATCTCCTACGAGCAGTACTTC
TRBV30,TRBJ2-5,14,-,-,CAWSLTSFAETQYF,TGTGCCTGGAGCTTAACTAGCTTTGCGGAGACCCAGTACTTC
TRBV19,TRBJ1-1,15,few,-,CASSSLGGRNTEAFF,TGTGCCAGTAGTTCCCTGGGGGGGAGGAACACTGAAGCTTTCTTT
TRBV6-1,TRBJ1-1,16,-,TRBD1,CASSEQIGQANTEAFF,TGTGCCAGCAGTGAGCAAATTGGACAGGCGAACACTGAAGCTTTCTTT
TRBV7-9,TRBJ2-3,11,few,-,CASSFGDTQYF,TGTGCCAGCAGCTTCGGAGATACGCAGTATTTT
TRBV4-3,TRBJ1-2,14,-,-,CASSQDSRSGGYTF,TGCGCCAGCAGCCAAGACTCGCGATCGGGAGGCTACACCTTT
TRBV5-6,TRBJ1-1,16,-,-,CASSPEGRRMNTEAFF,TGTGCCAGCAGCCCCGAGGGCCGGCGCATGAACACTGAAGCTTTCTTT
TRBV7-3,TRBJ2-5,13,-,-,CASSLLAWETQYF,TGTGCCAGCAGCTTATTGGCTTGGGAGACCCAGTACTTC
TRBV7-8,TRBJ1-2,14,few,-,CASSLEAERNGYTF,TGTGCCAGCAGCTTAGAGGCAGAGAGGAATGGCTACACCTTC
TRBV7-8,TRBJ2-1,17,-,-,CASSLVPGQSSYNEQFF,TGTGCCAGCAGCTTAGTCCCAGGACAGAGCTCCTACAATGAGCAGTTCTTC
TRBV9,TRBJ1-6,15,-,TRBD1,CASSAGQGSNSPLHF,TGTGCCAGCAGCGCTGGACAGGGGAGTAATTCACCCCTCCACTTT
TRBV2,TRBJ2-1,15,-,TRBD2,CASSEVGGAVNEQFF,TGTGCCAGCAGTGAAGTCGGGGGGGCTGTAAATGAGCAGTTCTTC
TRBV9,TRBJ2-7,13,-,TRBD1,CASSASTGGEQYF,TGTGCCAGCAGCGCCTCGACAGGGGGCGAGCAGTACTTC